These 14 T cell receptor beta chains were all obtained from the same sample, sequenced in a study of T-cell memory formation after mild COVID-19. TCRdb reprocessed the 5' RACE reads via MiXCR and lists one record per CDR3 protein. This sample carries some 100,000 distinct CDR3 sequences, 11% of them seen once, and the ten largest clones take around 39%. The sample was PBMCs or a T cell subset sorted from them (not recorded which). These receptor sequences come from a man between 18 and 35 years old who had mild COVID-19 (a few samples of this study predate the infection). Cell type and time point are not known.

This clonotype was detected only a few times. The chain is built from TRBV6-5 and TRBJ1-6, with a possible D match to TRBD1 (5 bases). Trimming left V 5 bases short and J 0 bases short, with 14 bases between. CDR3 length equals 17 residues. Germline V gene lookup returns CDR1 MNHEY and CDR2 SVGAGI. In DNA form, the CDR3 reads TGTGCCAGCAGTCGGGGGGAGGCAAGCTCCTATAATTCACCCCTCCACTTT. Translated, it gives CASSRGEASSYNSPLHF.

The chain employs TRBV27 and TRBJ2-7, with TRBD2 identical over 7 bases. The germline gives CDR1 MNHEY, CDR2 SMNVEV (reference sequence). V shed 5 bases, J shed 1 base, and the junction held 8 bases outside the gene matches. The CDR3 has 15 amino acids. In DNA, the CDR3 is TGTGCCAGCAGTCCCCTGGCTAGCGGATCCTACGAGCAGTACTTC. Amino acids: CASSPLASGSYEQYF.

The V call is TRBV20-1, the J call TRBJ2-3; a possible D gene is TRBD1 (5 bases). This CDR3 has 12 amino acids. Trimming left V 6 bases short and J 9 bases short, with 16 bases between. Germline CDR1 DFQATT, CDR2 SNEGSKA (reference sequence). The CDR3 region is CSARTRTRTQYF. CDR3 nucleotide sequence: TGCAGTGCCAGAACGAGGACACGAACGCAGTATTTT.

The rearrangement uses TRBV11-2 and TRBJ1-6, with D possibly TRBD1 on 6 matching bases. The V and J ends lost 5 bases and 7 bases respectively, with 12 bases between them. The CDR3 runs 14 residues. Germline CDR1 and CDR2: SGHAT and FQNNGV. The CDR3 nucleotides are TGTGCCAGCAGCGGGGGACAACCAAATTCACCCCTCCACTTT. It codes for CASSGGQPNSPLHF.

The genes are TRBV27 and TRBJ1-6; D remains unclear. Germline CDR1 MNHEY, CDR2 SMNVEV (reference sequence). The CDR3 length is 14 residues. Trimming stripped 5 bases from V and 11 bases from J, with 16 bases between. For the CDR3, the DNA is TGTGCCAGCAGTGACGGTTCGGGCGGGGCACCCCTCCACTTT. Residues: CASSDGSGGAPLHF.

This chain joins TRBV5-8 and TRBJ2-1; 9 positions match TRBD1. Germline loops: CDR1 SGHTS, CDR2 YDEGEE. The CDR3 is made up of 14 amino acids. V was pared by 2 bases and J by 5 bases, with 2 bases of the junction left unmatched. The CDR3 DNA sequence: TGTGCCAGCAGCTTTGGGACAGGGAACAATGAGCAGTTCTTC. It yields the protein CASSFGTGNNEQFF.

This clonotype was observed at least ten times. The chain employs TRBV7-9 and TRBJ2-7, with a possible D match to TRBD1 (6 bases). The CDR3 extends over 13 amino acids. Germline CDR1 is SEHNR and CDR2 is FQNEAQ (reference sequence). The V gene lost 7 bases and the J gene lost 7 bases, with 17 bases spanning the gap. CDR3 sequence (DNA): TGTGCCAGCATTCCCACAGGGATGGGGGAGCAGTACTTC. Amino acids: CASIPTGMGEQYF. Variable domain in full (rest from reference TRBV7-9 and TRBJ2-7): DTGVSQNPRHKITKRGQNVTFRCDPISEHNRLYWYRQTLGQGPEFLTYFQNEAQLEKSRLLSDRFSAERPKGSFSTLEIQRTEQGDSAMYLCASIPTGMGEQYFGPGTRLTVT.

The V gene is TRBV5-1, the J gene TRBJ2-5; TRBD2 agrees at 7 bases. CDR3 size: 14 residues. The trim removed 0 bases at V and 5 bases at J, leaving 4 bases unmatched. Germline V gene data show CDR1 as SGHRS and CDR2 as YFSETQ. The CDR3 DNA follows: TGCGCCAGCAGCTTGGTCGCGGGGGTGGAGACCCAGTACTTC. This encodes CASSLVAGVETQYF. Drawing the rest from reference TRBV5-1 and TRBJ2-5, the complete variable domain is KAGVTQTPRYLIKTRGQQVTLSCSPISGHRSVSWYQQTPGQGLQFLFEYFSETQRNKGNFPGRFSGRQFSNSRSEMNVSTLELGDSALYLCASSLVAGVETQYFGPGTRLLVL.

V and J are TRBV27 and TRBJ1-2, with 9 bases that match TRBD1. Germline lookup yields CDR1 MNHEY and CDR2 SMNVEV (reference sequence). Trimming took 5 bases from V and 5 from J; bases not matched to a gene: 3. This CDR3 region has 13 residues. The CDR3 nucleotides are TGTGCCAGCAGTGGAGGGACAGGGTATGGCTACACCTTC. It translates to CASSGGTGYGYTF.

This clonotype appeared a few times. This sequence joins TRBV28 and TRBJ2-5, with D maybe TRBD2 (5 bases). The CDR3 is made up of 14 amino acids. The germline CDR1 and CDR2 sequences are MDHEN and SYDVKM. V dropped 6 bases and J dropped 5 bases, with 16 bases sitting between them. This CDR3 reads CASSRQDSGETQYF. The CDR3 nucleotides read TGTGCCAGCAGCCGGCAGGATTCGGGGGAGACCCAGTACTTC.

This clonotype was detected only a few times. The V gene is TRBV5-1, the J gene TRBJ1-1; tentative D call: TRBD1 (6 bases). Germline CDR1 reads SGHRS; CDR2 reads YFSETQ. The germline V and J ends were trimmed by 6 bases and 6 bases, with 21 bases remaining between them. The CDR3 loop spans 15 amino acids. This CDR3 is CASIPRARGGAEAFF. CDR3 DNA: TGCGCCAGCATACCCCGGGCCAGGGGAGGTGCTGAAGCTTTCTTT.

By share, this clonotype ranks as medium-sized. V and J are TRBV6-2 or TRBV6-3 and TRBJ2-7; D possibly matches TRBD1 or TRBD2 (6 bases each). Trimming took 7 bases from V and 4 from J, leaving 11 bases between them. CDR3 length equals 12 residues. Per germline, CDR1 MNHEY and CDR2 SVGEGT. The CDR3 region has the DNA TGTGCCAGCATCGGGGGCGAATACGAGCAGTACTTC. Encoded protein: CASIGGEYEQYF.

The table lists this clonotype with many counts. This rearrangement joins TRBV7-6 to TRBJ2-3; D call uncertain. Looked up from germline, CDR1 is SGHVS and CDR2 is FNYEAQ. This CDR3 comprises 12 residues. Deletions cut 5 bases from V and 6 bases from J, with 9 bases between. This CDR3 reads CASSAGWDTQYF. CDR3 bases: TGTGCCAGCAGCGCTGGGTGGGATACGCAGTATTTT.

This clonotype was seen ten or more times. V is TRBV12-3 or TRBV12-4 and J is TRBJ2-3; possibly TRBD1 for D (5 bases). V lost 8 bases to trimming and J lost 0 bases, with 15 bases between them. There are 15 residues in the CDR3. CDR3 residues: CASCLAGPSTDTQYF. CDR3 DNA: TGTGCCAGCTGCCTTGCAGGGCCTAGCACAGATACGCAGTATTTT.